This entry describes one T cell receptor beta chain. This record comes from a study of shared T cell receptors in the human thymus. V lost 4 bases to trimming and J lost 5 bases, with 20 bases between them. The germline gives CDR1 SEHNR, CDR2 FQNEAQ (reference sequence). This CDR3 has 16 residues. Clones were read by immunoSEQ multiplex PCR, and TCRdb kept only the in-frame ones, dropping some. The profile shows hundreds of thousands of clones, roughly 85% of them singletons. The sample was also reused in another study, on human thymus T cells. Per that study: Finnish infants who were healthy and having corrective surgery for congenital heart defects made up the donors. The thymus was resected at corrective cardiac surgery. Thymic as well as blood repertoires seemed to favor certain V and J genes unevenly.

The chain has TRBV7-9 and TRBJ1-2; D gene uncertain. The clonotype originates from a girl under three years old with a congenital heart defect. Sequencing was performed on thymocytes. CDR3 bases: TGTGCCAGCAGCTCCAAGACCGTATCCCCTAGATATGGCTACACCTTC. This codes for CASSSKTVSPRYGYTF. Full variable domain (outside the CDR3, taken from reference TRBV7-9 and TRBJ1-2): DTGVSQNPRHKITKRGQNVTFRCDPISEHNRLYWYRQTLGQGPEFLTYFQNEAQLEKSRLLSDRFSAERPKGSFSTLEIQRTEQGDSAMYLCASSSKTVSPRYGYTFGSGTRLTVV.